The entry that follows covers one TCR beta chain sequence. Which antigen it targets is not known. Per-base qualities were not stored, and no clone one base away is much larger. The library came from the immunoSEQ multiplex PCR assay. To provide template for TCR sequencing, every sample had RNA extracted and reverse transcribed into cDNA. First-strand cDNA was synthesized with SuperScript III using a 2:1 mix of oligo-dT and random hexamers. A synthetic immune receptor repertoire was used to gauge amplification bias, and whatever bias remained was removed computationally. The original pipeline was this. Raw reads were preprocessed for error removal, and CDR3 was defined according to IMGT conventions as running from the conserved cysteine to phenylalanine. To get clonality, Shannon entropy was normalized by log2 of the number of productive unique TCRs and the result was subtracted from 1. Whether each scalp clone was CD4 or CD8 was inferred by checking scalp TCRbeta sequences against the CD4 and CD8 repertoires from sorted blood. This is the immuneACCESS table as TCRdb keeps it, with only in-frame sequences that have V and J called. A part of the clones is gone; compared with another copy, unresolved V genes explain less than half, and the rest is unexplained. The DNA was the basis for D and trimming; V, J and clone size are from that table. Across this sample there are 190,000 or so clones, with more than 45% seen only once. The ten largest make up 5% to 6% of the sample.

The data belong to a study of CD8+ T cells in alopecia areata (dated by TCRdb to the late 2010s). Regarding the complete study: Treated patients were enrolled in an open-label pilot trial of oral tofacitinib at 5 to 10 mg twice daily for moderate-to-severe alopecia areata. Patients received tofacitinib for 6 to 18 months and were then followed off drug for 6 months to check for delayed response and recurrence. For the treated patients, the SALT score, which quantifies what percentage of scalp surface area is affected, served as the measure of disease severity. In both human patients and the C3H/HeJ mouse model, the study applied high-throughput TCRbeta sequencing to look at T cell clonal expansion in alopecia areata. On the human side, TCRbeta sequencing was run on scalp tissue and on sorted CD4+ and CD8+ peripheral blood T cells from healthy controls and from alopecia areata patients with either patchy or totalis/universalis disease. Patients on tofacitinib were biopsied at baseline and after 4 and 24 weeks of treatment, and several of the patients also had a later scalp biopsy. Clonality in the scalp was compared among normal scalp (n=4), patchy alopecia areata scalp (n=8), and alopecia totalis/universalis scalp (n=8). RNA came from the PAXgene miRNA kit for fixed scalp, the miRNeasy kit for PBMCs, and the RNeasy kit for mouse skin. Amplification of TCRbeta CDR3 regions was done by immunoSEQ multiplex PCR using 35 Vbeta forward primers and 13 Jbeta reverse primers.

Overall study results and their limits: During tofacitinib treatment, many expanded lesional clones stuck around in both scalp and blood, and this persistence may partly explain why relapse happens after treatment is stopped. Lesional scalp, especially in alopecia totalis/universalis, showed higher clonality and more expanded CD8+ clones than normal scalp, suggesting antigenic drive. Scalp clonality and the number of expanded CD8+ clones among the top 100 scalp clones were significantly decreased by tofacitinib. Unlike mouse skin, which is dominated by gammadelta T cells, normal human skin has resident alphabeta T cells that are also sequenced, and this complicates analysis of the scalp TCR repertoire. Compared with mice, TCR sequences shared between patients were less clear, possibly partly because of HLA diversity across the patient population. Because the treated cohort was small and had only one nonresponder, larger studies are needed to examine links between baseline CD8+ expansion and response.

The time point label for this specimen denotes: about 5 months on oral tofacitinib. The treatment or condition label here, explained by the study, means: oral pan-JAK inhibitor, 5-10 mg twice daily. Lesional scalp punch biopsies and peripheral blood were collected from alopecia areata patients. PBMCs were isolated by density centrifugation and stained for CD3, CD4 and CD8, after which CD4+ and CD8+ T cells were sorted on a FACSAria. The receptor was derived from a human donor with alopecia areata. Source: CD4+ T cells sorted from blood, taken at week 24, from a patient treated with tofacitinib.

This receptor has the CDR3 CSVWTDGYTF. The nucleotides read TGCAGCGTTTGGACAGATGGCTACACCTTC. The sequence links TRBV29-1 to TRBJ1-2, and possibly TRBD1, on 6 matching bases. Trimming costs V 5 bases and J 6 bases, and their ends lie 7 bases apart. The CDR3 has 10 amino acids, counting the end cysteine and phenylalanine. Of the read, only the CDR3 DNA is kept; its 30 bases are in frame from base 1. Based on the germline V gene, the CDR1 and CDR2 sequences are SQVTM and ANQGSEA.